The subject of this entry is one T cell receptor beta chain. CDR3 size: 16 residues. Germline V lookup: CDR1 GTSNPN, CDR2 SVGIG (reference sequence). Losses at the gene ends were 0 bases for V and 3 bases for J; bases not matched to a gene: 4. Clones were sequenced by immunoSEQ multiplex PCR, and TCRdb holds only the in-frame ones, with some missing. The data show approximately 94,000 clones, with roughly 90% seen just once and 1.9% held by the top ten. The sample is drawn from a study of T cell changes during pregnancy in multiple sclerosis. The TCR originated in a female donor with multiple sclerosis, enrolled in a pregnancy study. This material consisted of peripheral blood, taken after pregnancy. V usage is TRBV30 and J usage is TRBJ2-1, with TRBD2 matching 11 bases. CDR3 sequence reads: CAWSVLAGGVYNEQFF. The CDR3, as DNA: TGTGCCTGGAGTGTATTAGCGGGAGGGGTCTACAATGAGCAGTTCTTC.